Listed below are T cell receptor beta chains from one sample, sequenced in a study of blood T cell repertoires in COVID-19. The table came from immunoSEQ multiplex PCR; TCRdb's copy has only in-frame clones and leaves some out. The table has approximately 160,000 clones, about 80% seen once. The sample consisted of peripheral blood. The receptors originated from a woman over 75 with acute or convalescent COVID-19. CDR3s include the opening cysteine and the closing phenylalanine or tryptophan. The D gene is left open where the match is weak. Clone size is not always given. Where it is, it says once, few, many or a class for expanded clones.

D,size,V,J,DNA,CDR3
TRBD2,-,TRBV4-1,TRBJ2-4,TGCGCCAGCAGCCAAGTAGGGACTAGCGGGATTGGGGCCAAAAACATTCAGTACTTC,CASSQVGTSGIGAKNIQYF
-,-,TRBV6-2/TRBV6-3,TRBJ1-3,TGTGCCAGCAGTTTCGAGATCTCTGGAAACACCATATATTTT,CASSFEISGNTIYF
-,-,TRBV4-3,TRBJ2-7,TGCGCCAGCAGCCAAGGAACAGGTTTACCCTCCTACGAGCAGTACTTC,CASSQGTGLPSYEQYF
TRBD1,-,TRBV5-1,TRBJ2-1,TGCGCCAGCAGCCCAGGGACAGACAATGAGCAGTTCTTC,CASSPGTDNEQFF
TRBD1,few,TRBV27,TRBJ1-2,TGTGCCAGCAGTTTGGGGACAGGGGGCAACTATGGCTACACCTTC,CASSLGTGGNYGYTF
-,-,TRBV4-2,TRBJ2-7,TGTGCCAGCAGCCAACACAGGGAAAGCTACGAGCAGTACTTC,CASSQHRESYEQYF
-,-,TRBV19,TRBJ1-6,TGTGCCAGTAGCGGCGAGTGGAGGAATTCACCCCTCCACTTT,CASSGEWRNSPLHF
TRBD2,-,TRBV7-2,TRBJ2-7,TGTGCCAGCAGCTTAGACCCTAGCGGCTACGAGCAGTACTTC,CASSLDPSGYEQYF
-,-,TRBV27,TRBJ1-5,TGTGCCAGCAGTCCACTAGGTAAGGCAGGAGTCGATCAGCCCCAGCATTTT,CASSPLGKAGVDQPQHF
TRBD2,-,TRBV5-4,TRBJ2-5,TGTGCCAGCAGCCTGGGGACTAGCGGGAGGGAAAAGGCGGAGACCCAGTACTTC,CASSLGTSGREKAETQYF
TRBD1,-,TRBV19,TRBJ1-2,TGTGCCAGTAGTACGACCCAGGGGGCGCGAGGCTACACCTTC,CASSTTQGARGYTF
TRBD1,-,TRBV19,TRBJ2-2,TGTGCCAGTAGTATGGTGACAGGGGTCACCGGGGAGCTGTTTTTT,CASSMVTGVTGELFF
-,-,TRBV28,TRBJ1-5,TGTGCCAGCAGTTTAGGGCCCTACAATCAGCCCCAGCATTTT,CASSLGPYNQPQHF
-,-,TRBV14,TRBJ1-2,TGTGCCAGCAGTCCTATAAGGAGGCATGGCTACACCTTC,CASSPIRRHGYTF
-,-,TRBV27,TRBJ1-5,TGTGCCAGCAGTGCCGTCCCGAGGCAGCCCCAGCATTTT,CASSAVPRQPQHF
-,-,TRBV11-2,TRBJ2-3,TGTGCCAGCAGCATGGGACTGAGCACAGATACGCAGTATTTT,CASSMGLSTDTQYF
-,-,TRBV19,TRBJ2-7,TGTGCCACTGAGGGCAGCTCCTACGAGCAGTACTTC,CATEGSSYEQYF
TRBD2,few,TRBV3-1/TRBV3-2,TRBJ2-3,TGTGCCAGCAGCCAGAGGACTAGCGCAGCAGATACGCAGTATTTT,CASSQRTSAADTQYF
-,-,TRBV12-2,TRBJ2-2,TGTGCAAGTCGCTCCGAGGGTCTTGGGGCGGCGGGAGTTGCCACCGGGGAGCTGTTTTTT,CASRSEGLGAAGVATGELFF
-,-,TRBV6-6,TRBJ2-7,TGTGCCAGCAGTTCCACAGGGAGTGTATCCTACGAGCAGTACTTC,CASSSTGSVSYEQYF
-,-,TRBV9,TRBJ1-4,TGTGCCAGCAGCGCGCTAACCGGGACTCAGAATGAAAAACTGTTTTTT,CASSALTGTQNEKLFF
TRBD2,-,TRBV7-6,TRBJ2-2,TGTGCCAGCAGCCAATCGACTAGCGGAAACACCGGGGAGCTGTTTTTT,CASSQSTSGNTGELFF
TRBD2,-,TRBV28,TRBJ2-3,TGTGCCAGCAGGGAGCGGGAGGGGGCACCAGATACGCAGTATTTT,CASREREGAPDTQYF
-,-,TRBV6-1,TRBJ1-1,TGTGCCAGCAGTGAAGGAGGGACTGAAGCTTTCTTT,CASSEGGTEAFF
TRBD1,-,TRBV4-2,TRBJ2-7,TGTGCCAGCAGCCCTGAGGGACAGAACTCCTACGAGCAGTACTTC,CASSPEGQNSYEQYF
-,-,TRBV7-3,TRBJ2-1,TGTGCCAGCAGCTCGACTAGAGAGCAGTTCTTC,CASSSTREQFF
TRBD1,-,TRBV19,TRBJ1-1,TGTGCCAGTATCAAGGGGGCACGCACTGAAGCTTTCTTT,CASIKGARTEAFF
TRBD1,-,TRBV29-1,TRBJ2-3,TGCAGCGTTGTGGTCCGACGCGTGGCGTATGAGGGGGCAGCAGATACGCAGTATTTT,CSVVVRRVAYEGAADTQYF
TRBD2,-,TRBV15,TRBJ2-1,TGTGCCACCAGCAGAGATCAGCGGGAGTTAGGCAATGAGCAGTTCTTC,CATSRDQRELGNEQFF
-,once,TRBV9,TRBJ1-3,TGTGCCAGCAGCGTAGAGGCCAGGGCTGGAAACACCATATATTTT,CASSVEARAGNTIYF
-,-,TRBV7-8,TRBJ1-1,TGTGCCAGCAGCGCCCCAGGTTGGGGGGTACAGAACACTGAAGCTTTCTTT,CASSAPGWGVQNTEAFF
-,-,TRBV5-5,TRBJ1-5,TGTGCCAGCACTTGGGGACTCCAAGGCAATCAGCCCCAGCATTTT,CASTWGLQGNQPQHF
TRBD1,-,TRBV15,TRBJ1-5,TGTGCCACCAGCAGAGATCCCGGACAGGGGTGGAATCAGCCCCAGCATTTT,CATSRDPGQGWNQPQHF
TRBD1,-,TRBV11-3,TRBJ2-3,TGTGCCAGCAGCCCAACAGGGGATGAGCAGTATTTT,CASSPTGDEQYF
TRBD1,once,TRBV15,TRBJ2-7,TGTGCCACCAGCAGAGGACCAGGGGGCAACGAGCAGTACTTC,CATSRGPGGNEQYF
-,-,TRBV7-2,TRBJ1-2,TGTGCCAGCAGCTTAGACGCGGCCCTAGGGGGCTATGGCTACACCTTC,CASSLDAALGGYGYTF
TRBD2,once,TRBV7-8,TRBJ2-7,TGTGCCAGCAGCACCCAGGGACTAGCGGACCACCGAGGCTACGAGCAGTACTTC,CASSTQGLADHRGYEQYF
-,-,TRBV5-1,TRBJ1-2,TGCGCCAGCAGCTGGGAGGCAGACGGCTACACCTTC,CASSWEADGYTF
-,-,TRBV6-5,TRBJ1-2,TGTGCCAGTATAGCGGGGGGACTCAACTATGGCTACACCTTC,CASIAGGLNYGYTF
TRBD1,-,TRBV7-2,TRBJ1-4,TGTGCCAGCAGCTTAGATGGACAGGGGGCTGAAAAACTGTTTTTT,CASSLDGQGAEKLFF
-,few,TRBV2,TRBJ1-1,TGTGCCAGCAGCTTACAGGAGATGAACACTGAAGCTTTCTTT,CASSLQEMNTEAFF
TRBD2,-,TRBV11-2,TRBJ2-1,TGTGCCAGCAGTTCTTTAGCGGGAGGTAGTAATGAGCAGTTCTTC,CASSSLAGGSNEQFF
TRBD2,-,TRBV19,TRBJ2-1,TGTGCCAGTAAGGCTAGCGGGAGCTACAATGAGCAGTTCTTC,CASKASGSYNEQFF
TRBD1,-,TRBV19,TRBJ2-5,TGTGCCAGTAGCGTGGGACAGCAAGAGACCCAGTACTTC,CASSVGQQETQYF
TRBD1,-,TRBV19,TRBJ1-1,TGTGCCAGTAGTACCGGGACAGGGCTCACTGAAGCTTTCTTT,CASSTGTGLTEAFF
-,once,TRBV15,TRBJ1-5,TGTGCCACCAGAAGTCAGGGATTCAATCAGCCCCAGCATTTT,CATRSQGFNQPQHF
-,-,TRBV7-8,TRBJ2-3,TGTGCCAGCAGCTTAGGAGGCACAGATACGCAGTATTTT,CASSLGGTDTQYF
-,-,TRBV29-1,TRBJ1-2,TGCAGCGTTTCCGCAGGGATGGACGGCTACACCTTC,CSVSAGMDGYTF
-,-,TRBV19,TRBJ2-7,TGTGCCAGTAGTATATCAATCAGCTACGAGCAGTACTTC,CASSISISYEQYF
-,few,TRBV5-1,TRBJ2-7,TGCGCCAGCAGCAAAGACAGGCCTCACGAGCAGTACTTC,CASSKDRPHEQYF